The 8 T cell receptor beta chains below were found in one sample sequenced in a study of metastatic and nonmetastatic thyroid tumors. Until they underwent thyroid surgery, no patient had received any treatment. MiXCR reprocessed the PCR reads for TCRdb. The sample has tens of thousands of clones; 20% are singletons. The sequenced material came from blood. The receptor set was obtained from a female donor with papillary thyroid cancer or a benign thyroid nodule (not recorded which). Some clones in this sample may be carry-over from other donors' samples.

This clone was counted at least ten times. This rearrangement joins TRBV7-2 to TRBJ1-1; a weak D match, TRBD1 (5 bases). V was cut by 3 bases and J by 0 bases, with 8 bases left in between. Germline V lookup: CDR1 SGHTA, CDR2 FQGNSA. The CDR3 covers 14 residues. The CDR3 spells CASSFGALNTEAFF. CDR3 DNA sequence: TGTGCCAGCAGCTTTGGGGCTCTGAACACTGAAGCTTTCTTT. The whole variable domain, remainder taken from reference TRBV7-2 and TRBJ1-1, is GAGVSQSPSNKVTEKGKDVELRCDPISGHTALYWYRQSLGQGLEFLIYFQGNSAPDKSGLPSDRFSAERTGGSVSTLTIQRTQQEDSAVYLCASSFGALNTEAFFGQGTRLTVV.

The rearrangement links TRBV7-3 to TRBJ2-1, with TRBD2 matching over 10 bases. This CDR3 spans 14 amino acids. J lost 6 bases, V lost 6 bases, and 5 bases had no gene match. Germline V gene lookup returns CDR1 SGHTA and CDR2 FQGTGA. CDR3 DNA sequence: TGTGCCAGCAGTACCGGGACTAGCGCCAATGAGCAGTTCTTC. This encodes CASSTGTSANEQFF.

A remark on this clone: A read error may account for a junction end that differs from germline. The chain recombines TRBV7-8 with TRBJ1-5; D remains unclear. CDR1 is SGHVS and CDR2 is FQNEAQ in the germline V gene. This CDR3 region has 16 residues. CDR3 amino acids: CASSLRSENINQPQHF. The CDR3 DNA is TGCGCCAGCAGCTTACGTTCCGAGAATATCAATCAGCCCCAGCATTTT.

This clone was seen only a few times. This may come from a read error, since a much larger clone is one base off. The chain uses TRBV6-2 or TRBV6-3 and TRBJ1-1; D not resolved. Per germline, CDR1 MNHEY and CDR2 SVGEGT. The CDR3 runs to 14 residues. DNA of the CDR3: TGCGCCAGTAAGCCCGGGAAAGTCAACACTGAAGCTTTCTTT. Residues: CASKPGKVNTEAFF.

This clone appeared a few times. The sample holds other DNA sequences that translate to the same CDR3. This chain links TRBV2 with TRBJ2-7; 10 bases are a match to TRBD2. Losses at the gene ends were 10 bases for V and 7 bases for J; bases not matched to a gene: 13. The CDR3 is 14 residues long. CDR1 and CDR2 (germline): SNHLY, FYNNEI. This CDR3 is CAITRSTSGYEQYF. The CDR3 nucleotides are TGTGCCATCACCCGCTCGACTAGCGGGTATGAGCAGTACTTC.

There are a few counts of this clone. The chain joins TRBV19 to TRBJ1-6; 8 bases are a match to TRBD1. CDR3 size: 15 residues. The J segment lost 9 bases and the V segment lost 3 bases, leaving 7 bases of the junction unmatched. Germline CDR1 and CDR2: LNHDA and SQIVND (reference sequence). The CDR3 region has the DNA TGTGCCAGTAGTATTGGGCAGGGGGCTGCTTCACCCCTCCACTTT. It encodes CASSIGQGAASPLHF.

The gene calls are TRBV11-2 and TRBJ2-7; 8 bases are shared with TRBD1. CDR3 size: 15 residues. Germline CDR1 SGHAT, CDR2 FQNNGV. With 10 bases clipped from V and 5 bases from J, the junction kept 16 bases outside the gene matches. The CDR3 sequence is CAIIRSGAGGNEQYF. The CDR3 coding sequence is TGTGCCATCATCCGTAGTGGGGCAGGGGGCAACGAGCAGTACTTC. Full variable domain (rest looked up from reference TRBV11-2 and TRBJ2-7): EAGVAQSPRYKIIEKRQSVAFWCNPISGHATLYWYQQILGQGPKLLIQFQNNGVVDDSQLPKDRFSAERLKGVDSTLKIQPAKLEDSAVYLCAIIRSGAGGNEQYFGPGTRLTVT.

This clone was seen at least ten times. This chain uses TRBV28 with TRBJ2-7; D is perhaps TRBD1 (6 bases). The germline CDR1 and CDR2 sequences are MDHEN and SYDVKM. This CDR3 contains 13 residues. V gave up 6 bases and J gave up 2 bases, with 11 bases separating them. The CDR3 coding sequence is TGTGCCAGCAGACTTGGACAGCCCTACGAGCAGTACTTC. Translation: CASRLGQPYEQYF.